This entry lists 27 T cell receptor beta chains sequenced from one sample in a study of cytomegalovirus exposure and HLA in healthy donors. 60 Vbeta and 13 Jbeta primers were used in PCR. Data came from immunoSEQ multiplex PCR; TCRdb stores just in-frame clones and leaves some out. The table has 150,000 to 200,000 clones, approximately 85% seen once. Sequencing used PBMCs. The receptors stem from a man aged 18 to 30 in good health and CMV-seronegative.

The CDR3 loop is CASSIGSRGSGYEQYF. The CDR3 DNA reads as TGTGCCAGTAGTATAGGATCCAGGGGCTCCGGCTACGAGCAGTACTTC. The V and J genes are TRBV19 and TRBJ2-7; weak D call: TRBD1 (6 bases). V lost 1 base and J lost 3, with 16 bases in between. The CDR3 runs 16 residues. The germline gives CDR1 LNHDA, CDR2 SQIVND (reference sequence). Based on the CDR3 plus reference TRBV19 and TRBJ2-7, the full variable domain is DGGITQSPKYLFRKEGQNVTLSCEQNLNHDAMYWYRQDPGQGLRLIYYSQIVNDFQKGDIAEGYSVSREKKESFPLTVTSAQKNPTAFYLCASSIGSRGSGYEQYFGPGTRLTVT.

The chain employs TRBV10-3 and TRBJ2-3, with TRBD1 matching over 7 bases. The CDR3 length is 15 residues. The germline CDR1 and CDR2 sequences are ENHRY and SYGVKD. The V gene end was trimmed by 5 bases and the J gene end by 2 bases; junction bases not matched to a gene: 7. The CDR3 DNA reads as TGTGCCATCAGTCCCTCGGGACAGAACACAGATACGCAGTATTTT. Translated: CAISPSGQNTDTQYF.

The chain joins TRBV6-5 to TRBJ1-5, with TRBD1 matching over 7 bases. Germline V lookup: CDR1 MNHEY, CDR2 SVGAGI. The CDR3 is made up of 14 amino acids. The trim removed 5 bases at V and 5 bases at J, leaving 6 bases unmatched. This chain's CDR3 is CASSTRQGYQPQHF. The CDR3 DNA is TGTGCCAGCAGTACGAGACAGGGTTATCAGCCCCAGCATTTT.

The genes are TRBV27 and TRBJ1-2; 8 positions agree with TRBD1. Germline loops: CDR1 MNHEY, CDR2 SMNVEV (reference sequence). The V segment lost 7 bases and the J segment 4 bases; nucleotides outside the gene matches: 2. CDR3 length: 12 residues. The DNA of the CDR3 is TGTGCCAGCAAGGACAGGGCCTATGGCTACACCTTC. Protein: CASKDRAYGYTF.

This rearrangement joins TRBV4-3 to TRBJ2-5; the match to TRBD1 covers 7 bases. With 0 bases clipped from V and 5 bases from J, the junction kept 9 bases outside the gene matches. Germline assignment: CDR1 LGHNA and CDR2 YSLEER. The CDR3 spans 16 residues. For the CDR3, the DNA is TGCGCCAGCAGCCAAGATCTCACGCAGGGGGAGGAGACCCAGTACTTC. It codes for CASSQDLTQGEETQYF.

The chain joins TRBV7-2 to TRBJ2-5, with 8 positions matching TRBD2. The DNA matches TRBJ2-7 better at its end, which makes the J call doubtful. The CDR3 is made up of 17 amino acids. Looked up from germline, CDR1 is SGHTA and CDR2 is FQGNSA. CDR3 bases: TGTGCCAGCAGCTTAGGCTATTCTAGTAGCGGGGCCTACGAGCAGTACTTC. Its translation: CASSLGYSSSGAYEQYF.

The chain recombines TRBV9 with TRBJ1-2; D not certain. The length of the CDR3 is 12 residues. Germline CDR1 reads SGDLS; CDR2 reads YYNGEE. Trimming cost V 4 bases and J 4 bases, with 8 bases left between them. The chain's CDR3 is CASSSSGYGYTF. The CDR3 DNA follows: TGTGCCAGCAGCTCCTCCGGCTATGGCTACACCTTC.

The rearrangement links TRBV5-1 to TRBJ2-1; 11 bases align to TRBD2. The CDR3 contains 15 residues. Germline CDR1 reads SGHRS; CDR2 reads YFSETQ. J lost 4 bases, V lost 3 bases, and 3 bases had no gene match. For the CDR3, the DNA is TGCGCCAGCAGCTCAACTAGCGGGAGTTACAATGAGCAGTTCTTC. Encoded protein: CASSSTSGSYNEQFF.

The V and J genes are TRBV6-6 and TRBJ2-7, with D possibly TRBD2 on 5 matching bases. V shed 10 bases and J shed 5 bases, with 21 bases lying between them. The germline V gene encodes CDR1 MNHNY and CDR2 SVGAGI (reference sequence). The CDR3 extends over 14 amino acids. CDR3 bases: TGTGCCACCGGCCTGAGGGTTCTAAGGAACGAGCAGTACTTC. As protein: CATGLRVLRNEQYF.

V is TRBV9 and J is TRBJ2-5; a possible D gene is TRBD2 (6 bases). Trimming took off 4 bases at V and 3 bases at J, with 16 bases between the two ends. The CDR3 is 15 amino acids. Looked up from germline, CDR1 is SGDLS and CDR2 is YYNGEE. The CDR3 sequence: CASSKGLPSEETQYF. The CDR3, as DNA: TGTGCCAGCAGCAAGGGCCTCCCTAGCGAAGAGACCCAGTACTTC.

The chain recombines TRBV14 with TRBJ2-1; no firm D call. V was clipped by 1 base and J by 8 bases, with 15 bases between them. This CDR3 is built from 15 residues. The germline gives CDR1 SGHDN, CDR2 FVKESK. In DNA, the CDR3 is TGTGCCAGCAGCCAAGCCGCGCCCATGGGCCATGAGCAGTTCTTC. Residues: CASSQAAPMGHEQFF.

The rearrangement links TRBV4-3 to TRBJ2-3; TRBD2 matches at 8 bases. The J segment lost 5 bases and the V segment lost 0 bases, leaving 4 bases of the junction unmatched. Germline V gives CDR1 LGHNA, CDR2 YSLEER. The CDR3 is 15 residues long. The CDR3 DNA follows: TGCGCCAGCAGCCAAGATTGGCTAGCGGGAGATACGCAGTATTTT. Amino acids: CASSQDWLAGDTQYF.

The chain carries TRBV7-2 and TRBJ2-7; no definite D call. The germline V gene encodes CDR1 SGHTA and CDR2 FQGNSA. The ends were cut back, 5 bases at V and 0 bases at J, with 14 bases in the middle. The CDR3 length is 15 residues. CDR3 DNA: TGTGCCAGCAGCCCCCGGAGAGGCGGCTCCTACGAGCAGTACTTC. As protein: CASSPRRGGSYEQYF.

The sample holds a few counts of this clone. The genes are TRBV30 and TRBJ1-3, with 9 nucleotides matching TRBD1. V lost 3 bases to trimming and J lost 0 bases; unmatched junction nucleotides: 9. The germline V gene encodes CDR1 GTSNPN and CDR2 SVGIG (reference sequence). The CDR3 runs to 17 residues. Written as DNA, the CDR3 is TGTGCCTGGAGCGGGACAGGGAAGCCTTACTCTGGAAACACCATATATTTT. Translated, it gives CAWSGTGKPYSGNTIYF. The variable domain in full, completed from reference TRBV30 and TRBJ1-3, reads SQTIHQWPATLVQPVGSPLSLECTVEGTSNPNLYWYRQAAGRGLQLLFYSVGIGQISSEVPQNLSASRPQDRQFILSSKKLLLSDSGFYLCAWSGTGKPYSGNTIYFGEGSWLTVV.

The J gene is TRBJ1-5, the V gene TRBV27; D might be TRBD1 (6 bases). This CDR3 has 14 amino acids. The germline V gene has CDR1 MNHEY and CDR2 SMNVEV (reference sequence). V was clipped by 6 bases and J by 0 bases, with 9 bases between them. CDR3 residues: CASRQGNSNQPQHF. CDR3 nucleotides: TGTGCCAGCAGGCAGGGGAATAGCAATCAGCCCCAGCATTTT.

V and J are TRBV7-9 and TRBJ1-4; a weak D match, TRBD1 (6 bases). Trimming pared 1 base from V and 0 bases from J, leaving 9 bases between. This CDR3 is 16 amino acids long. Germline V gene sequence: CDR1 SEHNR, CDR2 FQNEAQ (reference sequence). In DNA form, the CDR3 reads TGTGCCAGCAGCTTAGGCAGGGGCACAACTAATGAAAAACTGTTTTTT. Translating it yields CASSLGRGTTNEKLFF.

V usage is TRBV7-2 and J usage is TRBJ2-6; 7 nucleotides agree with TRBD1. The V gene end was trimmed by 4 bases and the J gene end by 2 bases; junction bases not matched to a gene: 2. This CDR3 contains 15 residues. CDR1 and CDR2 from the germline V gene are SGHTA and FQGNSA. The CDR3 sequence: CASSSDRAGANVLTF. CDR3 bases: TGTGCCAGCAGCTCCGACAGGGCTGGGGCCAACGTCCTGACTTTC.

The V call is TRBV4-3, the J call TRBJ2-1; 10 nucleotides line up with TRBD2. Germline lookup yields CDR1 LGHNA and CDR2 YSLEER. Unmatched junction bases numbered 12, after V lost 4 bases and J lost 0 bases. The CDR3 runs 19 residues. The CDR3 region is CASSPDGLADLSSYNEQFF. The CDR3 nucleotides are TGCGCCAGCAGCCCAGACGGACTAGCGGACCTGAGCTCCTACAATGAGCAGTTCTTC.

This chain uses TRBV5-5 with TRBJ2-3; TRBD1 might be the D (6 bases). Trimming took 4 bases from V and 4 from J, leaving 22 bases between them. The CDR3 runs 17 residues. Germline lookup yields CDR1 SGHKS and CDR2 YYEKEE (reference sequence). DNA for the CDR3: TGTGCCAGCAGCCTCCAACCAACCGGGACACTCGCAGATACGCAGTATTTT. It codes for CASSLQPTGTLADTQYF. Using reference TRBV5-5 and TRBJ2-3 for the parts outside the CDR3, the full variable domain is DAGVTQSPTHLIKTRGQQVTLRCSPISGHKSVSWYQQVLGQGPQFIFQYYEKEERGRGNFPDRFSARQFPNYSSELNVNALLLGDSALYLCASSLQPTGTLADTQYFGPGTRLTVL.

V and J are TRBV18 and TRBJ1-5; D may be TRBD1 (6 bases). The germline V gene has CDR1 KGHSH and CDR2 LQKENI. Trimming took 6 bases from V and 1 from J, leaving 16 bases between them. The CDR3 is 16 residues long. The CDR3 protein is CASSESGTLSNQPQHF. The CDR3 DNA follows: TGTGCCAGCTCCGAATCCGGGACACTCAGCAATCAGCCCCAGCATTTT.

CDR3 loop: CASSPETSYYEQYF. The CDR3 DNA reads as TGTGCCAGCAGTCCCGAAACATCTTACTACGAGCAGTACTTC. The chain couples TRBV28 to TRBJ2-5; D is uncertain. With the DNA end fitting TRBJ2-7 better, the J assignment may be wrong. This CDR3 has 14 residues. CDR1 and CDR2 (germline): MDHEN, SYDVKM.

The V gene is TRBV7-9, the J gene TRBJ2-2; D is possibly TRBD2 (5 bases). The CDR3 totals 12 residues. Per germline, CDR1 SEHNR and CDR2 FQNEAQ (reference sequence). V was pared by 8 bases and J by 5 bases, with 9 bases between. Here the CDR3 reads CASGENTGELFF. The CDR3 DNA follows: TGTGCCAGCGGGGAGAATACCGGGGAGCTGTTTTTT.

The chain couples TRBV4-2 to TRBJ2-2; maybe TRBD1 (6 bases). The CDR3 runs to 16 residues. V was pared by 1 base and J by 1 base, with 10 bases between. Germline V gene data show CDR1 as LGHNA and CDR2 as YNFKEQ. CDR3 in amino acids: CASSQGTGMNTGELFF. Here the CDR3 DNA reads TGTGCCAGCAGCCAAGGCACAGGGATGAACACCGGGGAGCTGTTTTTT.

The chain combines TRBV21-1 with TRBJ2-7; the table names TRBD1, a call not compared with the DNA. TRBV21-1 constitutes a pseudogene. The CDR3 extends over 17 amino acids. CDR3 amino acids: CASSKGGQGYLTYEQYF. The CDR3 DNA reads as TGTGCCAGCAGCAAAGGAGGACAGGGATATCTAACCTACGAGCAGTACTTC.

The CDR3 spells CASSLNYQSRDTHEQYF. In DNA, the CDR3 is TGTGCCAGCAGTTTAAATTATCAAAGCCGGGACACCCACGAGCAGTACTTC. This chain links TRBV28 with TRBJ2-7; perhaps TRBD1 as D (6 bases). Germline CDR1 is MDHEN and CDR2 is SYDVKM. The V and J ends lost 2 bases and 5 bases respectively, with 22 bases between them. The CDR3 contains 17 residues. The variable domain in full, completed from reference TRBV28 and TRBJ2-7, reads DVKVTQSSRYLVKRTGEKVFLECVQDMDHENMFWYRQDPGLGLRLIYFSYDVKMKEKGDIPEGYSVSREKKERFSLILESASTNQTSMYLCASSLNYQSRDTHEQYFGPGTRLTVT.

The genes are TRBV7-9 and TRBJ2-7; D perhaps matches TRBD2 (6 bases). V was cut by 1 base and J by 5 bases, with 12 bases left in between. Germline V gene sequence: CDR1 SEHNR, CDR2 FQNEAQ (reference sequence). This CDR3 region has 14 residues. CDR3 loop: CASSLGGLRDEQYF. Written as DNA, the CDR3 is TGTGCCAGCAGCTTAGGGGGACTCAGGGACGAGCAGTACTTC.

This sequence joins TRBV5-1 and TRBJ2-5; D is possibly TRBD1 (7 bases). The CDR3 is made up of 13 amino acids. Trimming stripped 3 bases from V and 4 bases from J, with 10 bases between. Germline V gene sequence: CDR1 SGHRS, CDR2 YFSETQ. CDR3 in amino acids: CASSSGGGETQYF. The CDR3 DNA sequence: TGCGCCAGCAGCTCAGGGGGAGGAGAGACCCAGTACTTC.